The sequence of this T cell receptor beta chain was determined in a study of control samples from healthy donors and cancer patients (dated by TCRdb to the early 2020s). Libraries came from the immunoSEQ multiplex PCR assay. Drawn from immuneACCESS, this table holds only the in-frame rearrangements with V and J called that TCRdb kept. Clones are partly lost; checked studies trace under half to an unresolved V gene and leave the rest unexplained. For this sample there are 150,000 to 200,000 clones; roughly 90% appear just once. The top ten clonotypes cover just over 1.4% of the sample. As encoded in the germline V gene, CDR1 is SGHVS while CDR2 is FQNEAQ. Compared with germline, V lacks 4 bases and J lacks 8 bases; bases without a gene match: 10. Including cysteine and phenylalanine, the CDR3 has 15 amino acids. Kept here is only the CDR3 DNA, which spans 45 bases and is read in frame from base 1.

About this clone: Its antigen target is currently unknown. Per-nucleotide qualities are absent, and no much larger clonotype sits a single base away.

Rearrangement joined TRBV7-8 to TRBJ2-5; TRBD1 fits 10 bases in the junction. The receptor was derived from a woman in her fifties or sixties in good health. Sample: blood. CDR3 protein: CASSWSGQGRSTQYF. The nucleotides are TGTGCCAGCAGCTGGTCGGGACAGGGGCGGAGTACCCAGTACTTC.